Sequencing of this T cell receptor beta chain was carried out in a study of shared clonotypes between healthy human individuals. Here immunoSEQ multiplex PCR was the method, and the copy in TCRdb shows in-frame clones only, minus some. The repertoire includes under 2,500,000 clones, approximately 96% of them detected once, and approximately 0.13% sits in the top ten. V lost 2 bases to trimming and J lost 5 bases, with 8 bases between them. CDR1 is MNHEY and CDR2 is SVGAGI in the germline V gene. The CDR3 is 13 amino acids. This clone showed up just once. The sample was naive CD4+ T cells sorted from blood. Subset described: CD45RA+ positively selected. The genes are TRBV6-5 and TRBJ2-3; no clear D gene. The receptor's source is a man aged 18-30 years in good health. In nucleotides, the CDR3 is TGTGCCAGCAGTTACCTCAATGGAGATACGCAGTATTTT. This translates into CASSYLNGDTQYF.